The T cell receptor beta chain under discussion was sequenced for a study of beta chain features in type 1 diabetes. Findings and limits, study-wide: Patients' naive, central memory and Treg TCRB repertoires seemed closer to one another than those of healthy donors. Shortening of TCRB CDR3s, moderate but significant, appeared in all four CD4+ subsets of Type 1 diabetes patients.

Sampling consisted of one heparinised blood draw per donor, averaging around 120 mL. A sort by CD45RO/CCR7/CD25/CD127/CD95/CD27 yielded CD4+ naive, central memory, regulatory and stem cell-like memory cells. On this clone itself: Its specificity is not known.

Every isolated RNA sample was fully reverse transcribed, so sequencing captured expressed TCRB transcripts. The study sequenced naive, central memory and regulatory T cell samples to an average of about 3.57 million reads. TCRdb keeps only in-frame clones here, not all; method: immunoSEQ multiplex PCR. The table lists approximately 600,000 clones, around 12% of them singletons. Sequencing was done on a sample of naive CD4+ T cells from blood. The source is a man aged 30 to 45 with type 1 diabetes.

The CDR3: CASSLGHPPPPAGYTF. The CDR3 DNA follows: TGTGCCAGCAGCTTAGGACATCCCCCGCCGCCAGCAGGCTACACCTTC. This sequence joins TRBV13 and TRBJ1-2; D is uncertain. The CDR3 length is 16 residues. The V end was cut by 0 bases, the J end by 8 bases, with 19 bases between. The germline V gene has CDR1 PRHDT and CDR2 FYEKMQ (reference sequence). Based on the CDR3 plus reference TRBV13 and TRBJ1-2, the full variable domain is AAGVIQSPRHLIKEKRETATLKCYPIPRHDTVYWYQQGPGQDPQFLISFYEKMQSDKGSIPDRFSAQQFSDYHSELNMSSLELGDSALYFCASSLGHPPPPAGYTFGSGTRLTVV.